The present TCR beta chain was sequenced within a study of tumor-infiltrating lymphocytes in primary liver carcinoma. On the study more broadly: Ages ranged from 30 to 69, with HCC or mixed HCC-cholangiocarcinoma. T1-T3 N0M0 was the stage of the tumors, which were 4.2 to 10 cm across.

Co-extraction of both nucleic acids (RNA and DNA) used about 19-33 mg of unsorted bulk tissue. Study results and caveats: The study found tumor-adjacent and tumor-blood pairs overlapped less than tumor region pairs.

TCR beta cDNA was prepared out of roughly 0.5 ug total RNA by means of a constant-region primer. Three nested multiplex PCR rounds, a slightly modified ARM-PCR method, built the TCR beta libraries. TRBV1-TRBV30 forward primers paired with a C-beta reverse primer drove the first two PCR rounds, roughly 10 cycles each. TCRdb passed the multiplex PCR reads through MiXCR, listing each CDR3 protein once. This sample carries approximately 92,000 distinct CDR3 sequences, around 70% of them seen once, and the ten largest clones take around 30%. On this clonotype itself: No antigen is known for it. One junction end does not reproduce the germline sequence, and a read error may be involved.

This CDR3 is built from 12 residues. The specimen sequenced was tumor-adjacent normal liver tissue. This chain uses TRBV12-3 or TRBV12-4 with TRBJ2-1, with unresolved D. The TCR originated in a man aged 40-49 years with primary liver carcinoma and hepatitis B virus infection. The CDR3, as DNA: TGTGACAGCAGTTGGTCGAGTGATGAGCAGTTTTTC. It codes for CDSSWSSDEQFF.